The rows below give T cell receptor beta chains drawn from one sample of a study of cytomegalovirus exposure and HLA in healthy donors. The data were produced by immunoSEQ multiplex PCR, yet TCRdb's version contains in-frame clones alone and is incomplete. The sample includes around 130,000 clones, roughly 77% of them seen just once. Material for sequencing was PBMCs. The receptors here all came from a man aged 30 to 45 in good health and CMV-seronegative. Each CDR3 is given with its conserved first and last residue. A D gene is named only where the DNA matches it firmly. The size of a clone is reported for some rows only, either as once, few or many, or as a class for expanded clones.

>TRBJ2-1|NA|TRBV7-2|NA
TGTGCCAGCAGCTTGGACTCATACAATGAGCAGTTCTTC
CASSLDSYNEQFF
>TRBJ1-5|NA|TRBV30|NA
TGTGCCTGGAGGGGGGCCGGGGAAAGCAATCAGCCCCAGCATTTT
CAWRGAGESNQPQHF
>TRBJ2-5|NA|TRBV10-3|NA
TGTGCCATCACTCGGGGGATCGGGGAGACCCAGTACTTC
CAITRGIGETQYF
>TRBJ1-3|NA|TRBV6-6|TRBD1
TGTGCCAGCAGCTTCAGGGGGGTAGACTCTGGAAACACCATATATTTT
CASSFRGVDSGNTIYF
>TRBJ2-3|NA|TRBV19|NA
TGTGCCAGTAGTATAGCCCCGACTACTAGCACAGATACGCAGTATTTT
CASSIAPTTSTDTQYF
>TRBJ2-1|NA|TRBV20-1|TRBD2
TGCAGTGCTCTACGGGGGGAACGACAGTTCTTC
CSALRGERQFF
>TRBJ2-3|few|TRBV10-3|TRBD1
TGTGCCATCTCATCCTCCGCCGGGACAGACTACACAGATACGCAGTATTTT
CAISSSAGTDYTDTQYF
>TRBJ2-4|few|TRBV19|TRBD1
TGTGCCAGTGCCAAGACAGGGGGGATCCTAAAAAACATTCAGTACTTC
CASAKTGGILKNIQYF
>TRBJ1-2|NA|TRBV28|TRBD1
TGTGCCAGCAGTCTCATCCGGACAGGGGTTATCTATGGCTACACCTTC
CASSLIRTGVIYGYTF
>TRBJ2-7|NA|TRBV7-2|TRBD2
TGTGCCAGCAGCCAAAATAGCGGGGGCCCCTACGAGCAGTACTTC
CASSQNSGGPYEQYF
>TRBJ2-3|NA|TRBV18|NA
TGTGCCAGCTCACCACGGCTAGAGCGTACAGATACGCAGTATTTT
CASSPRLERTDTQYF
>TRBJ2-5|NA|TRBV7-2|TRBD2
TGTGCCAGCAGCCGTACTAGCGGGAGGGGAGAGACCCAGTACTTC
CASSRTSGRGETQYF
>TRBJ1-1|NA|TRBV7-2|NA
TGTGCCAGCAGCTCTCGGCGGGGGGAGACTGAAGCTTTCTTT
CASSSRRGETEAFF
>TRBJ2-1|NA|TRBV4-3|NA
TGCGCCAGCAGCCAAATCCAGCGGGTCTACAATGAGCAGTTCTTC
CASSQIQRVYNEQFF
>TRBJ2-7|NA|TRBV6-5|NA
TGTGCCAGCAGTTACTCTGCTAGCTACGAGCAGTACTTC
CASSYSASYEQYF
>TRBJ2-7|few|TRBV29-1|TRBD2
TGCAGCGTTGAATTGGGACTAGCGGCCCCCTACGAGCAGTACTTC
CSVELGLAAPYEQYF
>TRBJ2-7|NA|TRBV2|NA
TGTGCCAAGACTGTCGGGGTTAGCGGCTACGAGCAGTACTTC
CAKTVGVSGYEQYF
>TRBJ2-7|NA|TRBV4-2|TRBD2
TGTGCCAGCAGCCAATTGGTGGGTGGACTAGCGGGAGCCGAGCAGTACTTC
CASSQLVGGLAGAEQYF
>TRBJ2-3|NA|TRBV27|NA
TGTGCCAGCAGTTTGGGGACTGGACGCACAGATACGCAGTATTTT
CASSLGTGRTDTQYF
>TRBJ2-7|NA|TRBV7-2|TRBD1
TGTGCCAGCAGCCAGGGACAGGGAAGACGGTACGAGCAGTACTTC
CASSQGQGRRYEQYF
>TRBJ2-7|few|TRBV2|NA
TGTGCCAGCAGGACCGGGCGGGGCTCCCCGTACGTGCAGTACTTC
CASRTGRGSPYVQYF
>TRBJ2-7|NA|TRBV7-2|TRBD1
TGTGCCAGCAGCTGGACAGGGAACGAGCAGTACTTC
CASSWTGNEQYF
>TRBJ1-4|NA|TRBV5-4|TRBD1
TGTGCCAGCAGCAAAGGACAGGAGAATGAAAAACTGTTTTTT
CASSKGQENEKLFF
>TRBJ2-7|NA|TRBV4-3|TRBD1
TGCGCCAGCAGTAGACAGGGAGACTACGAGCAGTACTTC
CASSRQGDYEQYF
>TRBJ1-2|few|TRBV19|NA
TGTGCCAGCCTCTCGGGTTATGGCTACACCTTC
CASLSGYGYTF
>TRBJ1-6|NA|TRBV5-6|NA
TGTGCCAGCAGCTTCTTCGTCATCGGTTTGGCCTATAATTCACCCCTCCACTTT
CASSFFVIGLAYNSPLHF
>TRBJ1-5|NA|TRBV10-3|TRBD1
TGTGCCATCAGTGAGGAGGCTCCGGGACAGCAAAGAAATCAGCCCCAGCATTTT
CAISEEAPGQQRNQPQHF
>TRBJ2-1|NA|TRBV2|NA
TGTGCCAGCAGCCGTACAGGGTACAATGAGCAGTTCTTC
CASSRTGYNEQFF
>TRBJ2-5|NA|TRBV5-6|NA
TGTGCCAGCAGCCTCGCGAGCGCCGAGACCCAGTACTTC
CASSLASAETQYF
>TRBJ2-6|NA|TRBV2|NA
TGTGCCGCCAGCGGGCCCGGGGCCAACGTCCTGACTTTC
CAASGPGANVLTF
>TRBJ2-5|once|TRBV28|NA
TGTGCCAGCAGTTTTGAGGCGTCGAGAGTGACCCAGTACTTC
CASSFEASRVTQYF
>TRBJ1-4|NA|TRBV7-8|NA
TGTGCCAGCAGCTTAAGGGGCGGGGAGGGGAATGAAAAACTGTTTTTT
CASSLRGGEGNEKLFF
>TRBJ2-7|NA|TRBV14|NA
TGTGCCAGCCGACAAGGAAACGAGCAGTACTTC
CASRQGNEQYF
>TRBJ1-5|NA|TRBV5-1|NA
TGCGCCAGCAGCTTGGTGTCAGGGTCCCAGCCCCAGCATTTT
CASSLVSGSQPQHF
>TRBJ2-7|NA|TRBV7-2|TRBD1
TGTGCCAGCAGCCAGGGACAGGGGAGCTACGAGCAGTACTTC
CASSQGQGSYEQYF
>TRBJ1-3|NA|TRBV5-4|NA
TGTGCCAGCAGCTTGGATCCCGGGAGCTCTGGAAACACCATATATTTT
CASSLDPGSSGNTIYF
>TRBJ2-1|NA|TRBV19|NA
TGTGCCAGCTCACACTCTAGCTCCCCTACCTACAATGAGCAGTTCTTC
CASSHSSSPTYNEQFF
>TRBJ2-5|NA|TRBV29-1|TRBD2
TGCAGCGCGGAGCGGGGGCGCGGGGAGACCCAGTACTTC
CSAERGRGETQYF
>TRBJ2-3|few|TRBV5-1|TRBD1
TGCGCCAGCAGCTTGGGAGGACAGGGTAGCACAGATACGCAGTATTTT
CASSLGGQGSTDTQYF
>TRBJ2-2|NA|TRBV5-1|TRBD2
TGCGCCAGCAGCGTACGTAGCGGGACGAACACCGGGGAGCTGTTTTTT
CASSVRSGTNTGELFF
>TRBJ2-7|NA|TRBV5-1|NA
TGCGCCAGCAGCTTGTACTACTCCTACGAGCAGTACTTC
CASSLYYSYEQYF
>TRBJ1-5|NA|TRBV4-1|NA
TGCGCCAGCAGCCTTCCGGGAGGGCCCCAGCATTTT
CASSLPGGPQHF
>TRBJ1-6|NA|TRBV27|NA
TGTGCCAGCAGTTTAGGGCAGGGAAATTCACCCCTCCACTTT
CASSLGQGNSPLHF
>TRBJ2-5|once|TRBV10-2|TRBD2
TGCGCCAGCCGGGGGGGTGGAGAGACCCAGTACTTC
CASRGGGETQYF
>TRBJ2-7|once|TRBV6-1|NA
TGTGCCAGCAGGAGAGATTACGAGCAGTACTTC
CASRRDYEQYF
>TRBJ2-3|NA|TRBV7-7|NA
TGTGCTAGCAGCTTGGGCACCCAAGATACGCAGTATTTT
CASSLGTQDTQYF
>TRBJ1-1|NA|TRBV5-4|NA
TGTGCCAGCAGCCAGGACCCGGACCCAGGGATATTCATGAACACTGAAGCTTTCTTT
CASSQDPDPGIFMNTEAFF
>TRBJ1-2|NA|TRBV10-3|TRBD1
TGTGCCATCATGGGACAGGGCGGGGGCTATGGCTACACCTTC
CAIMGQGGGYGYTF
>TRBJ2-7|NA|TRBV6-6|NA
TGTGCCAGCAGTTACTTAGCGGACTCCTACGAGCAGTACTTC
CASSYLADSYEQYF
>TRBJ1-1|NA|TRBV4-1|NA
TGCGCCAGCAGCGCCACGGGACTCTCGAACACTGAAGCTTTCTTT
CASSATGLSNTEAFF
>TRBJ2-2|NA|TRBV19|NA
TGTGCCAGTACCGCCAGGCGTCACACCGGGGAGCTGTTTTTT
CASTARRHTGELFF
>TRBJ1-4|few|TRBV5-1|NA
TGCGCCAGCAGCTTCAGGCCCGAAAAACTGTTTTTT
CASSFRPEKLFF
>TRBJ2-7|NA|TRBV6-5|TRBD1
TGTGCCAGCAGTTACTCGCAGGGGGTAACTACCTACGAGCAGTACTTC
CASSYSQGVTTYEQYF
>TRBJ2-3|NA|TRBV7-9|TRBD1
TGTGCCAGCAGCTCGCGGACAGGGGTCACAGATACGCAGTATTTT
CASSSRTGVTDTQYF